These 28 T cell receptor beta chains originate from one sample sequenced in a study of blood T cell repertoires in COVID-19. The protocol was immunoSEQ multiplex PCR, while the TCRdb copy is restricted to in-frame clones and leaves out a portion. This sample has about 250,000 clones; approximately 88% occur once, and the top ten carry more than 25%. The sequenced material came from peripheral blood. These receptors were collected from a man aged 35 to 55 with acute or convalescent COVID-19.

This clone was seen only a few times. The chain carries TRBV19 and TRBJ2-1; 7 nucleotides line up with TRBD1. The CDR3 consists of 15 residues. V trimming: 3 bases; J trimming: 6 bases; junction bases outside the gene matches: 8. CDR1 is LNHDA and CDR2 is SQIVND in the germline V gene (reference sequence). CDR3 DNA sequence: TGTGCCAGTAGTATCGATCCGACAGGGAGCAATGAGCAGTTCTTC. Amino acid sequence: CASSIDPTGSNEQFF.

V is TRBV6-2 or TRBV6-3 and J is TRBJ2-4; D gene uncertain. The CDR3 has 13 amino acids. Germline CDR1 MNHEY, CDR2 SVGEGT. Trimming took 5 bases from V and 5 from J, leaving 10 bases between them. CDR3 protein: CASSPNRENIQYF. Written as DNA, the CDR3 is TGTGCCAGCAGTCCCAACCGGGAAAACATTCAGTACTTC.

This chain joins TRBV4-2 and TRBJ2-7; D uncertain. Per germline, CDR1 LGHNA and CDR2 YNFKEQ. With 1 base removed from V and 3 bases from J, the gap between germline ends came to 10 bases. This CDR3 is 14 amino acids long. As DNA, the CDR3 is TGTGCCAGCAGCCAAGCCCGTATCGGCTACGAGCAGTACTTC. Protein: CASSQARIGYEQYF.

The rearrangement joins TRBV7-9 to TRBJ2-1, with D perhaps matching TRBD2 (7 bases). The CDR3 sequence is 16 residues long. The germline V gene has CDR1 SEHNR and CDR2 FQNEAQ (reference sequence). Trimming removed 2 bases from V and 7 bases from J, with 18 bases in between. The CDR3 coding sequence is TGTGCCAGCAGCTTATGGGGAGGGCAGGGGAGGAATGAGCAGTTCTTC. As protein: CASSLWGGQGRNEQFF.

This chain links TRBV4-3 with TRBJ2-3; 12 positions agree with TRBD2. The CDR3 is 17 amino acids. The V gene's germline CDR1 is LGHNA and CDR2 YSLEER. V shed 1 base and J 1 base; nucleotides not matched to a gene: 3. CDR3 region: CASSQASSGGGTDTQYF. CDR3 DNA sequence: TGCGCCAGCAGCCAAGCCTCTAGCGGGGGGGGCACAGATACGCAGTATTTT.

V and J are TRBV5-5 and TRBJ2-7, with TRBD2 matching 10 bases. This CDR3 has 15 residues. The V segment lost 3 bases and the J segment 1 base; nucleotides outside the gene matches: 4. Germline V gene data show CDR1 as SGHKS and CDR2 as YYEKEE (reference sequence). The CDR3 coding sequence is TGTGCCAGCAGCTGGCAGGGACTAGCGTCCTACGAGCAGTACTTC. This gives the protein CASSWQGLASYEQYF.

The CDR3 region has the DNA TGTGCCAGCAGTTACGTTGGACAGGGCAACGAGCAGTACTTC. It translates to CASSYVGQGNEQYF. The chain uses TRBV6-2 or TRBV6-3 and TRBJ2-7; the match to TRBD1 covers 8 bases. The CDR3 runs 14 residues. J gave up 5 bases and V 2 bases, and 5 bases lay outside the gene matches. Germline CDR1 and CDR2: MNHEY and SVGEGT.

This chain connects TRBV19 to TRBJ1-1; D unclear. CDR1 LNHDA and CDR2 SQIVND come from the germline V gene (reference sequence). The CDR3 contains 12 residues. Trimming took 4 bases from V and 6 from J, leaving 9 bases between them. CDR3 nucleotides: TGTGCCAGTAGTACGGGGTGGCCTGAAGCTTTCTTT. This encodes CASSTGWPEAFF. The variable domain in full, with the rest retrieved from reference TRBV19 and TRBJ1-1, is DGGITQSPKYLFRKEGQNVTLSCEQNLNHDAMYWYRQDPGQGLRLIYYSQIVNDFQKGDIAEGYSVSREKKESFPLTVTSAQKNPTAFYLCASSTGWPEAFFGQGTRLTVV.

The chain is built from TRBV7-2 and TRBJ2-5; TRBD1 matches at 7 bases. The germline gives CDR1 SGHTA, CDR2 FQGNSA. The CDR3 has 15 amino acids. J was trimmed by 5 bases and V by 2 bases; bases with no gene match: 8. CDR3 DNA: TGTGCCAGCAGCTTACGACGAGGGACAGTCGAGACCCAGTACTTC. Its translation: CASSLRRGTVETQYF.

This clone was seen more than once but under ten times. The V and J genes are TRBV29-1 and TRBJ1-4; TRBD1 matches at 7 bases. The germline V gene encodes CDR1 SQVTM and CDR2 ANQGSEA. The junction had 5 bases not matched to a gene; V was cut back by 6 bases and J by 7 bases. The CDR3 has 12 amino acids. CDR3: CSVQGFGEKLFF. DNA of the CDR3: TGCAGCGTACAGGGGTTTGGTGAAAAACTGTTTTTT.

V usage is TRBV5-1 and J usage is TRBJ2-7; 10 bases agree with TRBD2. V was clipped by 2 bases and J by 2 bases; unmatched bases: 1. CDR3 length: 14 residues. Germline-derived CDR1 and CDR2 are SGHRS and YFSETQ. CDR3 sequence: CASSFTSGTYEQYF. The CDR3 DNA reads TGCGCCAGCAGCTTTACTAGCGGGACCTACGAGCAGTACTTC.

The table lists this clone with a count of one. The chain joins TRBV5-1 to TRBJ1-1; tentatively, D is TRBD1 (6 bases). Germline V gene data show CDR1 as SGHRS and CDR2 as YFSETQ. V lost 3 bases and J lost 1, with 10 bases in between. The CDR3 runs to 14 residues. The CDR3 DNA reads TGCGCCAGCAGCTCCCCCAGGGGGAACACTGAAGCTTTCTTT. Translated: CASSSPRGNTEAFF.

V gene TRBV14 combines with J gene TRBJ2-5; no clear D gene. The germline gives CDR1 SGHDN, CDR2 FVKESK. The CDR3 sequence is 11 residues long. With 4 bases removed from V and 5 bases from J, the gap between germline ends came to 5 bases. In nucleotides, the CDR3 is TGTGCCAGCAGCCTCCGGGAGACCCAGTACTTC. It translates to CASSLRETQYF.

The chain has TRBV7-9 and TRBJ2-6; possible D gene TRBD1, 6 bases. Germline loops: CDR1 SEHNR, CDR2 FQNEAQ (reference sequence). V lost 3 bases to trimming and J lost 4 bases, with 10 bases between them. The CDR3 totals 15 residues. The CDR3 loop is CASSFTGYGANVLTF. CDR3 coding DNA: TGTGCCAGCAGCTTTACAGGGTACGGGGCCAACGTCCTGACTTTC.

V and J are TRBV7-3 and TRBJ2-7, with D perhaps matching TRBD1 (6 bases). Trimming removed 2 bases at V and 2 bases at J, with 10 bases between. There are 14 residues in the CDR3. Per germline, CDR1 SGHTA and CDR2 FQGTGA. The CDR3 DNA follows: TGTGCCAGCAGCTTAGCCAGGGGACCCTACGAGCAGTACTTC. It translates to CASSLARGPYEQYF.

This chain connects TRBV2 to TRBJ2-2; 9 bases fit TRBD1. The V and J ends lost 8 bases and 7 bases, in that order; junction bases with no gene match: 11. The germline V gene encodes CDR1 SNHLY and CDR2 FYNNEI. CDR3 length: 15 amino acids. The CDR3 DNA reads TGTGCCAGCGGGGAGAGGACAGGGGTTCGCGGGGAGCTGTTTTTT. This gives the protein CASGERTGVRGELFF.

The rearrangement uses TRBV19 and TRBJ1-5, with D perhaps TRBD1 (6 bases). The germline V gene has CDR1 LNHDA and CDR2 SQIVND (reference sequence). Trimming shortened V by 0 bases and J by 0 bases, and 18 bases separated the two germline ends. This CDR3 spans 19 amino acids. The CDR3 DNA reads TGTGCCAGTAGTATAGATCTTTCCCCAGGGACACCTAGCAATCAGCCCCAGCATTTT. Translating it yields CASSIDLSPGTPSNQPQHF.

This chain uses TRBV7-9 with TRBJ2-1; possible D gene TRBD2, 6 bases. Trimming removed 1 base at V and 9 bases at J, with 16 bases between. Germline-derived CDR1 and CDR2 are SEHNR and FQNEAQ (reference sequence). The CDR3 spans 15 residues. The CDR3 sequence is CASSLGVAEGGEQFF. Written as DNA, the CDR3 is TGTGCCAGCAGCTTAGGGGTAGCGGAGGGCGGTGAGCAGTTCTTC.

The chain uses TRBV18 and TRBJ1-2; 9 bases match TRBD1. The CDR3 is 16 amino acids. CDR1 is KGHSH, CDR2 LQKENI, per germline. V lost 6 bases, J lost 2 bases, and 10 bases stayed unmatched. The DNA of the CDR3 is TGTGCCAGCTCGATCGGGACAGGGTTATTAAACTATGGCTACACCTTC. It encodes CASSIGTGLLNYGYTF.

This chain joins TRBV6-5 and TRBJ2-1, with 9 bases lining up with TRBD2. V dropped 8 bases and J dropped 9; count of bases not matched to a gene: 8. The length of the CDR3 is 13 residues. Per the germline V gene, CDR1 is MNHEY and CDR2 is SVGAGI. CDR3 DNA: TGTGCCAGCGGGAAGCGGGGGGACAGTGAGCAGTTCTTC. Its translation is CASGKRGDSEQFF.

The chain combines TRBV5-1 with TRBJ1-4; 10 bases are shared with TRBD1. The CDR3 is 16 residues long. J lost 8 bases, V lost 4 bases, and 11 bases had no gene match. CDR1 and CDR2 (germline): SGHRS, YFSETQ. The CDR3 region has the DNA TGCGCCAGCAGCCTACTAGGACAGGGGGAAGGAGAAAAACTGTTTTTT. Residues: CASSLLGQGEGEKLFF.

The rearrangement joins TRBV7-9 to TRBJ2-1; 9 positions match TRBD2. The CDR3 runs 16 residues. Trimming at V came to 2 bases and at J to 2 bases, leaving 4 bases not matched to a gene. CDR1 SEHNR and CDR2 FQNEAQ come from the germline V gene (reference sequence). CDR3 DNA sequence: TGTGCCAGCAGCTTACTAAGCGGGGGGACCTACAATGAGCAGTTCTTC. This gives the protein CASSLLSGGTYNEQFF.

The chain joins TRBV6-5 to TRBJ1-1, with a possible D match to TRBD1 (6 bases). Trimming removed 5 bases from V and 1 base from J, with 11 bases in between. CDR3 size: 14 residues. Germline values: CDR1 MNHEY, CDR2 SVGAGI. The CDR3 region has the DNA TGTGCCAGCAGTCTCGAAGGGGGGAACACTGAAGCTTTCTTT. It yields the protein CASSLEGGNTEAFF.

This chain's CDR3 is CASSRDRELFF. Here the CDR3 DNA reads TGTGCCAGCAGCCGGGACAGGGAGCTGTTTTTT. The chain couples TRBV6-6 to TRBJ1-4; D may be TRBD1 (6 bases). The end of the DNA is better explained by TRBJ2-2, so the J call may be wrong. This CDR3 has 11 amino acids. The germline CDR1 and CDR2 sequences are MNHNY and SVGAGI (reference sequence).

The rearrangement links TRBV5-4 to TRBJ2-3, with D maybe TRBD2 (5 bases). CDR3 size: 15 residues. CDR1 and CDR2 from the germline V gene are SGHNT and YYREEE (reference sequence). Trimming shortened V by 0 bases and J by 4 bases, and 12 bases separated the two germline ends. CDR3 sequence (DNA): TGTGCCAGCAGCTTGGTAGCGCAGAGCGCAGATACGCAGTATTTT. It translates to CASSLVAQSADTQYF.

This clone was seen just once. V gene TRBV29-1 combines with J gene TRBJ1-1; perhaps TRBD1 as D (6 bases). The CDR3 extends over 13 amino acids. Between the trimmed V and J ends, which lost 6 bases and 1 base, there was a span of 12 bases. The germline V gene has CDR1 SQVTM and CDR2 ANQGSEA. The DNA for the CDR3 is TGCAGCGTCGAAACAGGGAGGAACACTGAAGCTTTCTTT. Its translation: CSVETGRNTEAFF.

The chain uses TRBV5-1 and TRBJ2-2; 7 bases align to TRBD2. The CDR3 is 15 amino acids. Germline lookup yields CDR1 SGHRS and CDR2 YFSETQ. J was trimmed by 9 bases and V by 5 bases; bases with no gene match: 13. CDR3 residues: CASSPVASGGRELFF. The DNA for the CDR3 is TGCGCCAGCAGTCCGGTGGCTAGCGGAGGGAGGGAGCTGTTTTTT.

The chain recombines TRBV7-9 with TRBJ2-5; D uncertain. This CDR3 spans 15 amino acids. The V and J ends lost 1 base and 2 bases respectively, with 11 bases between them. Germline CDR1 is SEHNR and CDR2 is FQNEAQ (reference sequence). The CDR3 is CASSLVGLSQETQYF. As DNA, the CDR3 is TGTGCCAGCAGCTTAGTTGGGCTAAGTCAAGAGACCCAGTACTTC.